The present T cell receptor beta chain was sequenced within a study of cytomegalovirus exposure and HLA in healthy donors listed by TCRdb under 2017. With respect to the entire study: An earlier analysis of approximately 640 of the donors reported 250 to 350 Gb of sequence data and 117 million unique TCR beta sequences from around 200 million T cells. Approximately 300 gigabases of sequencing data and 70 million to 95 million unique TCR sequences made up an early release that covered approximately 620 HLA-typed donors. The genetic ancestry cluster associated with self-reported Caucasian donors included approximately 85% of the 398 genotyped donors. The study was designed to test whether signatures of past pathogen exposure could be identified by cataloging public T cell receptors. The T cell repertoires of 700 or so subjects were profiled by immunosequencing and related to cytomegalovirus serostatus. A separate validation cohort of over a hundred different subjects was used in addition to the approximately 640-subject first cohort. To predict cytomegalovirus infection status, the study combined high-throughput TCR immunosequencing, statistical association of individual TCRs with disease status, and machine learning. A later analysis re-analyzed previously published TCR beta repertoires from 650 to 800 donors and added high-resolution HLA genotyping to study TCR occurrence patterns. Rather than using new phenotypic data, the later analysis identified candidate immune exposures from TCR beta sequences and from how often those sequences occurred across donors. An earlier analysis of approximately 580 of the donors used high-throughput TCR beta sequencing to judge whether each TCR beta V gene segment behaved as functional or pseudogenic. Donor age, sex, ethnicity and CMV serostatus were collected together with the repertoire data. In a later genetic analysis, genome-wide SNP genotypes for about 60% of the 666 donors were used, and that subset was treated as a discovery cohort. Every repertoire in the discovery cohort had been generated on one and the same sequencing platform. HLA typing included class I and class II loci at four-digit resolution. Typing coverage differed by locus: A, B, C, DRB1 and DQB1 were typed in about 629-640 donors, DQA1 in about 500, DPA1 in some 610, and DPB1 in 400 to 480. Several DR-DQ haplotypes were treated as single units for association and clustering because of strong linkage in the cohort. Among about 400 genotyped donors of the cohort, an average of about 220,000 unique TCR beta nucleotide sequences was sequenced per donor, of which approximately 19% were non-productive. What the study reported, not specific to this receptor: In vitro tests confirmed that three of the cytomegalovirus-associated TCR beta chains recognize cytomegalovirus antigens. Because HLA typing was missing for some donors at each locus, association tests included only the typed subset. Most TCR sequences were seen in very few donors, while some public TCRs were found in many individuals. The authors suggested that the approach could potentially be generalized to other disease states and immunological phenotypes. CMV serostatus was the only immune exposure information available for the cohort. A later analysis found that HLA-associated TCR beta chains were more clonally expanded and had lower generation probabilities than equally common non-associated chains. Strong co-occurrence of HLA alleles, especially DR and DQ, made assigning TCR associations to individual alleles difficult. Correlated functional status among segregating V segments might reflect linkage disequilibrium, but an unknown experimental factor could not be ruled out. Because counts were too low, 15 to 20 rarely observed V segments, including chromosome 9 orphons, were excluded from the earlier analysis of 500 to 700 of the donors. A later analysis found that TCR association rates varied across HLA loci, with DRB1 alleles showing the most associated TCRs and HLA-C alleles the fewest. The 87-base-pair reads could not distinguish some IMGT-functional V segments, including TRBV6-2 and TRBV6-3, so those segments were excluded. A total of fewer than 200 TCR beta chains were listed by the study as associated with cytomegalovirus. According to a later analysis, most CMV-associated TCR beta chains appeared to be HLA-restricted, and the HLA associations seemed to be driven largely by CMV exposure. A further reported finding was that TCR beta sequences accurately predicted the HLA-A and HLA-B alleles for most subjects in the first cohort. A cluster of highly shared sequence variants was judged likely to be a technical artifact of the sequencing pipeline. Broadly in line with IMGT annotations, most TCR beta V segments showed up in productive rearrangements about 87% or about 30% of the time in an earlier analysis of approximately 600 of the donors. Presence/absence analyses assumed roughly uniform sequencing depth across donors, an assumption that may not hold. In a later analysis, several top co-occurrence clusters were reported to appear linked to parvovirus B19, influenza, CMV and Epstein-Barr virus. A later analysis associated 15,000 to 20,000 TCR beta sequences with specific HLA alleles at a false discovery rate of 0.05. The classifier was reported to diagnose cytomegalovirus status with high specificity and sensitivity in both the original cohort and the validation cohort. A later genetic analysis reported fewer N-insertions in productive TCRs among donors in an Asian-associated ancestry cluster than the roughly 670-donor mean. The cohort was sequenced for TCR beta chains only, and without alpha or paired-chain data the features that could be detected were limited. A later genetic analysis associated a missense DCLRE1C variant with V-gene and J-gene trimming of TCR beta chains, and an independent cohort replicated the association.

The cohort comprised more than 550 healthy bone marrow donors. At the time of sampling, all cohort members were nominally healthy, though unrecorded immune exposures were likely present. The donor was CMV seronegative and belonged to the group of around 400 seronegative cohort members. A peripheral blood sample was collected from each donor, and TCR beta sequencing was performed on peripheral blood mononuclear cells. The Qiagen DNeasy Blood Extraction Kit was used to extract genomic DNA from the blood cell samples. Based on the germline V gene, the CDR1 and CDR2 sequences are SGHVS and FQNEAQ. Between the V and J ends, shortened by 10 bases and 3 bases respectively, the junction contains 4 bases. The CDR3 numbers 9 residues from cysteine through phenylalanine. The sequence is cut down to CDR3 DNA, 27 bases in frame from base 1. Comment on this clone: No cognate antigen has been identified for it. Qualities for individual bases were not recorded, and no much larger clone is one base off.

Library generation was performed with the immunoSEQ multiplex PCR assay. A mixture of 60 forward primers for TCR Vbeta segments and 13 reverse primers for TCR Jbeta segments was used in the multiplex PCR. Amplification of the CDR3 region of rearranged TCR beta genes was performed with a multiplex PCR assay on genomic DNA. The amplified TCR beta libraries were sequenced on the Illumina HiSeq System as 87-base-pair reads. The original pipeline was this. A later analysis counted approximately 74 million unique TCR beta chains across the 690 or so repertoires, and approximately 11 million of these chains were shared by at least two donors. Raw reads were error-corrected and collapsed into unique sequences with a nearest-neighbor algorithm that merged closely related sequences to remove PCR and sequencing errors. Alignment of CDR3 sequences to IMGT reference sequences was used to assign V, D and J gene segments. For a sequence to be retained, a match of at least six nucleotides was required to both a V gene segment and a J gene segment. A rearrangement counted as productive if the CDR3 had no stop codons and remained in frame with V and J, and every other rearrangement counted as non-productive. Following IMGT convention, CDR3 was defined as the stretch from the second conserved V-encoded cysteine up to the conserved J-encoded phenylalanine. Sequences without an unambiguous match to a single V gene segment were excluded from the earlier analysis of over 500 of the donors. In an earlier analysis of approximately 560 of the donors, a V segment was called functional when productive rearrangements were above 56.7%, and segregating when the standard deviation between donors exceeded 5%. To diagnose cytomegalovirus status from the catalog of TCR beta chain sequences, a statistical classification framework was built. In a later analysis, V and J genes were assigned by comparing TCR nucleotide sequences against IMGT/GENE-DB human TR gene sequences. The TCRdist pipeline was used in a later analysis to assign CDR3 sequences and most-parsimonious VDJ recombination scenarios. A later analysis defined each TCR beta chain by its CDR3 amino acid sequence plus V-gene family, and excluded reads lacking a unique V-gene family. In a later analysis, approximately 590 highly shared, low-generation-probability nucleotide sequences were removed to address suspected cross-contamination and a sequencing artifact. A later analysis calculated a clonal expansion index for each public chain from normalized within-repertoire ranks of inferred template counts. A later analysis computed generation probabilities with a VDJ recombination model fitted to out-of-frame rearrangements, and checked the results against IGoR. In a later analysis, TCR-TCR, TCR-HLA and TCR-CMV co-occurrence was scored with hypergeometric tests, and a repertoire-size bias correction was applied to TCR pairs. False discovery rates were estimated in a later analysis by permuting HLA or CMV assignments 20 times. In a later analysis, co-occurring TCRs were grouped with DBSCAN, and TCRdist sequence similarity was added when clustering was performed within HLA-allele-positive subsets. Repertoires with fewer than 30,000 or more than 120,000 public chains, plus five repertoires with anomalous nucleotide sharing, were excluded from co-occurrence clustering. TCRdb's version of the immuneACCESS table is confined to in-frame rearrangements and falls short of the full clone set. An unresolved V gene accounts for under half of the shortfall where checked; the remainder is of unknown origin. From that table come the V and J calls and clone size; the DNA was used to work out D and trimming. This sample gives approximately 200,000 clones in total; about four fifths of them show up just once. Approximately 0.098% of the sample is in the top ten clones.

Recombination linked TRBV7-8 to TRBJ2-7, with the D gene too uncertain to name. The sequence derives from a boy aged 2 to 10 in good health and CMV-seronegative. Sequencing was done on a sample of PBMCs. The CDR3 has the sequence CAILYEQYF. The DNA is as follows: TGTGCCATACTCTACGAGCAGTACTTC.